This T cell receptor (beta chain) is from a study of type 1 and type 2 diabetes patients. As for the study in general: T cells were magnetically sorted from PBMCs as CD4+ or CD8+ subsets. A total of around 18 million paired-end reads came from the whole study.

The PCR template was genomic DNA. A primer set of 30 forward and 13 reverse primers amplified the CDR3. TCRdb independently ran MiXCR on the multiplex PCR reads; one entry per CDR3 protein. The sample records 250,000 or so distinct CDR3 sequences, roughly 50% being singletons. All diabetic donors were classified as either type 1 or type 2 diabetes. V dropped 11 bases and J dropped 9 bases, with 16 bases sitting between them. Germline CDR1 SNHLY, CDR2 FYNNEI. The CDR3 spans 11 residues. Sequences were obtained from peripheral blood mononuclear cells (PBMCs). The V call is TRBV2, the J call TRBJ2-5, with D possibly matching TRBD1 (5 bases). This TCR was sampled from a man in his late teens or twenties with type 2 diabetes. In nucleotides, the CDR3 is TGTGCCTCCGTGGCGGAAGGGGCCCAGTACTTC. The encoded protein is CASVAEGAQYF.